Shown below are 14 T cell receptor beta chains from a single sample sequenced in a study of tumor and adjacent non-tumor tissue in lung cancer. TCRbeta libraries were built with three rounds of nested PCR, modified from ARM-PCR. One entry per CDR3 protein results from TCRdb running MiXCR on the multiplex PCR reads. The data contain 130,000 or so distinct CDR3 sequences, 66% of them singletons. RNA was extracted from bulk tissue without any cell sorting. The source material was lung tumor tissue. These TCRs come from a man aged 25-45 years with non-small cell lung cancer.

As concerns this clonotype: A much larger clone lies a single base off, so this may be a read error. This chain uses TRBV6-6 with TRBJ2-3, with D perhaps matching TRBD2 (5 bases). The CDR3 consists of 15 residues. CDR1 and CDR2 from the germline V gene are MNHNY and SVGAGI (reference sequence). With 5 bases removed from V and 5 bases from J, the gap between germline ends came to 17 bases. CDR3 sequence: CASSNLVGEGDTQYF. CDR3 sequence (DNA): TGTGCCAGCAGTAATTTAGTGGGAGAAGGAGATACGCAGTATTTT.

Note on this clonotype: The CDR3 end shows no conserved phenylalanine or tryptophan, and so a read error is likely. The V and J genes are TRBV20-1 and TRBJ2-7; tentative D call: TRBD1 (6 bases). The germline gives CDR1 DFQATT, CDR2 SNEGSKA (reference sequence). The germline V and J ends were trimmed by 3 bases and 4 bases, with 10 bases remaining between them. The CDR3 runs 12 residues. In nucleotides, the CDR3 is TGCAGTGCTAGTCAGGGGATTTACGAGCAGTACTCC. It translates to CSASQGIYEQYS.

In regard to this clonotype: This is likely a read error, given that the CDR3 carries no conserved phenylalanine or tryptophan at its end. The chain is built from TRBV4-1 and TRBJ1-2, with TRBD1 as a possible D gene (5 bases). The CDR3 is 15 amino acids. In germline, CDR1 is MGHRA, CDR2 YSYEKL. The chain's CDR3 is CASNQAPGFAYGYTY. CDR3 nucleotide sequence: TGCGCCAGCAACCAAGCTCCAGGGTTCGCCTATGGCTACACCTAC.

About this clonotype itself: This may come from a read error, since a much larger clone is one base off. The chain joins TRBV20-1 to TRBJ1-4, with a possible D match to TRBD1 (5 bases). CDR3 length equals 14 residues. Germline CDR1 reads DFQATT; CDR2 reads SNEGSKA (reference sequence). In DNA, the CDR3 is TGCAGTGTTTCAGTAGGGGCCAATAATAAAAAACTGTTTTTT. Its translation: CSVSVGANNKKLFF.

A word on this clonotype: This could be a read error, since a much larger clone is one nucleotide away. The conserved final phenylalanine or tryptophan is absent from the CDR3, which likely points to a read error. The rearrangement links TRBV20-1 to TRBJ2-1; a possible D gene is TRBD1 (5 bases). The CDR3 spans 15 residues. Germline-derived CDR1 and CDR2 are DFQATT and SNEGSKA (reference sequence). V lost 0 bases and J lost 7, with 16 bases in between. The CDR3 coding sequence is TGCAGTGCTAGAGAGACAGCATCAGGAAGGAATGAGCAGTTCTCC. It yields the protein CSARETASGRNEQFS.

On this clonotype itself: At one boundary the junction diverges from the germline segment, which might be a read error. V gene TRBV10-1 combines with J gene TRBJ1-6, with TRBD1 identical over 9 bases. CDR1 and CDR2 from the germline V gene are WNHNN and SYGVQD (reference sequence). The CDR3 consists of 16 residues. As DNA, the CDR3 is TGTGCCATCAGTGAGCCACAGGGGGCGCATAATTCACCCCTCCACTTT. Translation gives CAISEPQGAHNSPLHF.

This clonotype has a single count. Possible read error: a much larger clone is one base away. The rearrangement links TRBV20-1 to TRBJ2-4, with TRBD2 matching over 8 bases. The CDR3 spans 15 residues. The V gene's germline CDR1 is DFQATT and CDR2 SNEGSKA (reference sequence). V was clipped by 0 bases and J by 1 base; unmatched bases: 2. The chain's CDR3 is CSARDSGGAKNIQYF. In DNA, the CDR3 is TGCAGTGCTAGAGATTCGGGAGGGGCCAAAAACATTCAGTACTTC.

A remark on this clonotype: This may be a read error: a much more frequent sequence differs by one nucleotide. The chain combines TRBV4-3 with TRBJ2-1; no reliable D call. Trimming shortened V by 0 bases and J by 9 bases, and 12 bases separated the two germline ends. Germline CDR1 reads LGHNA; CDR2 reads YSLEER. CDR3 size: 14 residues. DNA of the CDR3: TGCGCCAGCAGCCAAGATAATCAGGCTGGTGAGCAGTTCTTC. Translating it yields CASSQDNQAGEQFF.

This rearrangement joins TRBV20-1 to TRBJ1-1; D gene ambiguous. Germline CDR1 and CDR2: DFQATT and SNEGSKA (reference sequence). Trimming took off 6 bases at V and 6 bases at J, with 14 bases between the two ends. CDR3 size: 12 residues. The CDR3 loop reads CSARTRRAEAFF. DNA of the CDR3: TGCAGTGCCCGGACCCGGAGGGCTGAAGCTTTCTTT.

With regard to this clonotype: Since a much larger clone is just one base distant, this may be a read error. In DNA form, the CDR3 reads TGCGCCAGCAACTTGGAGGGGGTCAGGAACACCGGGGAGCTGTTTTTT. Amino acids: CASNLEGVRNTGELFF. The V call is TRBV5-1, the J call TRBJ2-2; tentatively, D is TRBD1 or TRBD2 (6 bases each). The CDR3 spans 16 residues. Germline CDR1 SGHRS, CDR2 YFSETQ.

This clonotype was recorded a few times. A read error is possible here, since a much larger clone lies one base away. The CDR3 DNA reads as TGTGCCAGCAGACAGGATCCCGGGGCCGACGTCCTGACTTTC. Translation gives CASRQDPGADVLTF. The chain links TRBV6-1 to TRBJ2-6; possibly TRBD1 or TRBD2 for D (5 bases each). This CDR3 has 14 residues. Germline assignment: CDR1 MNHNS and CDR2 SASEGT.

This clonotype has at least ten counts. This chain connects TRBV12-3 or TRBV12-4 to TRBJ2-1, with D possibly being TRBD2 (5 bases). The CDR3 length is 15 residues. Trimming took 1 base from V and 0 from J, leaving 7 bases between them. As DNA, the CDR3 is TGTGCCAGCAGTTTAGATGGGAGCTCCTACAATGAGCAGTTCTTC. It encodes CASSLDGSSYNEQFF.

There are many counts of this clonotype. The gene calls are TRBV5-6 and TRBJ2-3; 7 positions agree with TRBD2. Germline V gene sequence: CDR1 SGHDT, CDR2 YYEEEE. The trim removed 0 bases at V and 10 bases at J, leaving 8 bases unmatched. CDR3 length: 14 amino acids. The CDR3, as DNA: TGTGCCAGCAGCTTGGCCGGAGGGAGGGCGGCGCAGTATTTT. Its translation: CASSLAGGRAAQYF.

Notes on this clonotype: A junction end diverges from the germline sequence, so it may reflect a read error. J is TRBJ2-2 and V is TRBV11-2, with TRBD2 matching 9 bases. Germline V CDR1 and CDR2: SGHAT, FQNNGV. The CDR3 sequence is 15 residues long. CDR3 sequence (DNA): TGTGCCAGCAGCGTTAGCGGGAGTAACACCGGCGAGCTGTTTTTT. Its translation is CASSVSGSNTGELFF. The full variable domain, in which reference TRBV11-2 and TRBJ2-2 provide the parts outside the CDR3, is EAGVAQSPRYKIIEKRQSVAFWCNPISGHATLYWYQQILGQGPKLLIQFQNNGVVDDSQLPKDRFSAERLKGVDSTLKIQPAKLEDSAVYLCASSVSGSNTGELFFGEGSRLTVL.